This TCR beta chain came from a study of T cells in Graves' hyperthyroidism and ophthalmopathy. As concerns this clonotype: The antigen is undetermined.

TCR beta CDR3 regions were amplified from RNA. The HTBI primer set was used in a first-round RT-PCR of the TCR CDR3. MiXCR was run by TCRdb on the multiplex PCR reads, yielding one entry per CDR3 protein. The sample has 300,000 to 450,000 distinct CDR3 sequences; 13% are singletons. It was considered stable Graves' hyperthyroidism when ophthalmopathy did not progress within 18 months. V lost 1 base and J lost 8, with 13 bases in between. Looked up from germline, CDR1 is SGHDN and CDR2 is FVKESK. CDR3 size: 14 residues. Findings of the study overall: From stable hyperthyroidism, ophthalmopathy was set apart by a 13 V-J model.

The clonotype was recovered from a woman under 30 with Graves' hyperthyroidism. Sequencing was carried out using blood. The V and J genes are TRBV14 and TRBJ2-3; D is possibly TRBD1 or TRBD2 (6 bases each). The CDR3 nucleotides read TGTGCCAGCAGCCAAGCGGGGGCCCCCGGTACGCAGTATTTT. Its protein product is CASSQAGAPGTQYF. The entire variable domain, with the rest obtained from reference TRBV14 and TRBJ2-3, is as follows: EAGVTQFPSHSVIEKGQTVTLRCDPISGHDNLYWYRRVMGKEIKFLLHFVKESKQDESGMPNNRFLAERTGGTYSTLKVQPAELEDSGVYFCASSQAGAPGTQYFGPGTRLTVL.